This entry concerns a single T cell receptor (beta chain). Its antigen is currently unknown. This specimen belongs to a study of cytomegalovirus exposure and HLA in healthy donors. Study-wide results and limits: Follow-up analysis found HLA locus-dependent TCR association rates, highest for DRB1 and lowest for HLA-C.

PCR primers comprised 60 Vbeta and 13 Jbeta primers. The table came from immunoSEQ multiplex PCR; TCRdb's copy has only in-frame clones and leaves some out. This listing includes 75,000 to 85,000 clones. J lost 5 bases, V lost 0 bases, and 5 bases had no gene match. CDR3 length: 15 residues. Germline loops: CDR1 SGHRS, CDR2 YFSETQ. The sample was PBMCs. This TCR was sampled from a man in his fifties or sixties in good health and CMV-seronegative. The J gene is TRBJ2-5, the V gene TRBV5-1; 9 bases agree with TRBD2. This chain's CDR3 is CASSLGTSVMETQYF. In nucleotides, the CDR3 is TGCGCCAGCAGCTTGGGGACTAGCGTAATGGAGACCCAGTACTTC.